This T cell receptor beta chain was obtained from a study of neurological immune-mediated disorders. Study results and limitations: None of the CDR3 amino acid sequences of expanded clones were shared across subjects, and this suggested private repertoires in all groups.

As for this clonotype: Its cognate antigen is unknown.

Synthesis of cDNA used 5'RACE (with 10-nucleotide random UMIs). TCRdb ran MiXCR on the 5' RACE reads and lists one entry per CDR3 protein. Among approximately 30,000 distinct CDR3 sequences listed, under 30% were seen once. The sorted libraries took 1 million CD4+ or CD8+ T cells. The sequence derives from a man aged 50 to 60 with HTLV-1-associated myelopathy (HAM/TSP). Sample: CD4+ T cells from blood.

This chain's CDR3 is CASRRTGGKDTQYF. In DNA form, the CDR3 reads TGTGCCAGTAGAAGGACAGGGGGCAAAGATACGCAGTATTTT. The chain recombines TRBV19 with TRBJ2-3; 11 nucleotides align to TRBD1. V lost 6 bases, J lost 5 bases, and 4 bases stayed unmatched. Germline V gene lookup returns CDR1 LNHDA and CDR2 SQIVND (reference sequence). The CDR3 length is 14 residues.